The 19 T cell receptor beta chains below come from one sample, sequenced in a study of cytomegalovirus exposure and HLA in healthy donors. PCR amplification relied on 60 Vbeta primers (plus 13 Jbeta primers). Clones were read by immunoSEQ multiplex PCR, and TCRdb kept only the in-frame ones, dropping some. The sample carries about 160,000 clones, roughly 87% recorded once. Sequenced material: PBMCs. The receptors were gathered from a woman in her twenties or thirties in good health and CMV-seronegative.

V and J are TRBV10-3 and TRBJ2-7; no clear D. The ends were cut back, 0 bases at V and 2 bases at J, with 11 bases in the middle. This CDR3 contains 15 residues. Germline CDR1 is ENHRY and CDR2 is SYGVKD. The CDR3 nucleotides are TGTGCCATCAGTGAGTCAACCAGCGCCGCCTACGAGCAGTACTTC. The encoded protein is CAISESTSAAYEQYF.

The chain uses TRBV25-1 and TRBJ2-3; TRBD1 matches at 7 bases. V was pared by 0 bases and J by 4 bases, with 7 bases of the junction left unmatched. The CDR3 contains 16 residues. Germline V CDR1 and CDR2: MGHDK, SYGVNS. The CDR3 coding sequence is TGTGCCAGCAGTGAATACACCGGGACAGCCGCAGATACGCAGTATTTT. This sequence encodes CASSEYTGTAADTQYF.

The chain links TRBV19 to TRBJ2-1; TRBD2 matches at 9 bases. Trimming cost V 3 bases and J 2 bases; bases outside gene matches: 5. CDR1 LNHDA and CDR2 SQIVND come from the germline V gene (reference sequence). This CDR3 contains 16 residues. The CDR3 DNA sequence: TGTGCCAGTAGTATCAGTGCTAGCGGGGCCTACAATGAGCAGTTCTTC. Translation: CASSISASGAYNEQFF. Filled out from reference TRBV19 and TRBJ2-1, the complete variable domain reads DGGITQSPKYLFRKEGQNVTLSCEQNLNHDAMYWYRQDPGQGLRLIYYSQIVNDFQKGDIAEGYSVSREKKESFPLTVTSAQKNPTAFYLCASSISASGAYNEQFFGPGTRLTVL.

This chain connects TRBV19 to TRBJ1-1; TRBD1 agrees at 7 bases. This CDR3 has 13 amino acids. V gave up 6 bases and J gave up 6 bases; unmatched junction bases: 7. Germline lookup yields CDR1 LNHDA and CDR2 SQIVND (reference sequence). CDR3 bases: TGTGCCAGTAGCGCACAGGGGTGGGCTGAAGCTTTCTTT. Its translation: CASSAQGWAEAFF.

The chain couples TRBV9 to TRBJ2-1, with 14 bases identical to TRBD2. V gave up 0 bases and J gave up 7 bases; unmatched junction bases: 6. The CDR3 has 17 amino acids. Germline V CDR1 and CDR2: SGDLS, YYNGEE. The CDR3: CASSVAGTSGSLNEQFF. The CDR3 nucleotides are TGTGCCAGCAGCGTAGCCGGGACTAGCGGGAGTTTGAATGAGCAGTTCTTC.

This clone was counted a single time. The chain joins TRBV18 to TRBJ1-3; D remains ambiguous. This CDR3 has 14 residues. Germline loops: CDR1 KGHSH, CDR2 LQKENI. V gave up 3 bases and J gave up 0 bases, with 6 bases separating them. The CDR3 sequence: CASSPLSSGNTIYF. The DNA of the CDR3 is TGTGCCAGCTCACCTTTGAGCTCTGGAAACACCATATATTTT.

CDR3 residues: CASSLSSGGSYEQYF. In DNA form, the CDR3 reads TGTGCCAGCAGTTTAAGTTCCGGGGGTAGCTACGAGCAGTACTTC. The chain recombines TRBV28 with TRBJ2-7, with a tentative D call TRBD2 (6 bases). V shed 2 bases and J shed 3 bases, with 14 bases lying between them. Germline CDR1 is MDHEN and CDR2 is SYDVKM. The CDR3 covers 15 residues.

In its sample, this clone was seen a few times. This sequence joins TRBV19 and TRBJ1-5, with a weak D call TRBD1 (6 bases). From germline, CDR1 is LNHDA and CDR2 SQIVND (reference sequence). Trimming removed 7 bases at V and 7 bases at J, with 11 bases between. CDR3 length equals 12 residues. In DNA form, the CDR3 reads TGTGCCAGTACCCCAGGGGAGCAGCCCCAGCATTTT. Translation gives CASTPGEQPQHF.

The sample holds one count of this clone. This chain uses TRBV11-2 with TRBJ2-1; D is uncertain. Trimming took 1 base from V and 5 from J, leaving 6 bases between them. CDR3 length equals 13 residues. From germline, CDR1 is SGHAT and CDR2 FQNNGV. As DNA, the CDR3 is TGTGCCAGCAGCTTAGGACTGAACAATGAGCAGTTCTTC. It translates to CASSLGLNNEQFF.

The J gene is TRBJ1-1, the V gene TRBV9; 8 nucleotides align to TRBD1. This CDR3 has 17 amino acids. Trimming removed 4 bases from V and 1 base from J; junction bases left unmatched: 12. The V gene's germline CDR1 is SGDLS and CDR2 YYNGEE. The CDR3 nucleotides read TGTGCCAGCAGCCAAGGACAGGGACGGTTAGGGAACACTGAAGCTTTCTTT. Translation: CASSQGQGRLGNTEAFF. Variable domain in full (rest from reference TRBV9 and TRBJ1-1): DSGVTQTPKHLITATGQRVTLRCSPRSGDLSVYWYQQSLDQGLQFLIQYYNGEERAKGNILERFSAQQFPDLHSELNLSSLELGDSALYFCASSQGQGRLGNTEAFFGQGTRLTVV.

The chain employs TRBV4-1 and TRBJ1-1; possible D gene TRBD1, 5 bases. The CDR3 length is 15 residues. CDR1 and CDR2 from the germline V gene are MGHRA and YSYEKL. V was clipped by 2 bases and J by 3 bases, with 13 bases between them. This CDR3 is CASSQQGGVDTEAFF. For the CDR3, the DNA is TGCGCCAGCAGCCAACAGGGAGGGGTGGACACTGAAGCTTTCTTT.

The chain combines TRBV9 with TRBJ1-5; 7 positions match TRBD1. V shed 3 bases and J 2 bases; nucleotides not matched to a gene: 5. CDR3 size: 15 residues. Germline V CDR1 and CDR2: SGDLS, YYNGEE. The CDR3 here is CASSARDSGNQPQHF. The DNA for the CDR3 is TGTGCCAGCAGCGCCCGGGACAGTGGCAATCAGCCCCAGCATTTT.

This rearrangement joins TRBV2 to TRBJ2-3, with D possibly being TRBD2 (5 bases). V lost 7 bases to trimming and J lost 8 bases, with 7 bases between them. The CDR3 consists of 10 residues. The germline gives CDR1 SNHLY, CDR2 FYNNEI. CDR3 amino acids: CASKEGTQYF. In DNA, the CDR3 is TGTGCCAGCAAAGAGGGTACGCAGTATTTT.

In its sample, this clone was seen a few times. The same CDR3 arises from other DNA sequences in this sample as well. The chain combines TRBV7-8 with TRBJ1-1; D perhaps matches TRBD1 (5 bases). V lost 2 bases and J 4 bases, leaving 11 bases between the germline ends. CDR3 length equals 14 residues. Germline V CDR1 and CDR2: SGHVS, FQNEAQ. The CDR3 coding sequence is TGTGCCAGCAGCTTATCCTCGGGGGTCACTGAAGCTTTCTTT. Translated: CASSLSSGVTEAFF.

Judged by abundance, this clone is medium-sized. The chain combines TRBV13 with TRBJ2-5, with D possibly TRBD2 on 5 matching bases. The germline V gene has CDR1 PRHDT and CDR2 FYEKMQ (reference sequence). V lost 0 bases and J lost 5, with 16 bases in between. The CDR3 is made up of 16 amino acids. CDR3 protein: CASSLGLEKGGETQYF. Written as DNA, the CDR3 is TGTGCCAGCAGCTTAGGCCTGGAGAAGGGCGGGGAGACCCAGTACTTC.

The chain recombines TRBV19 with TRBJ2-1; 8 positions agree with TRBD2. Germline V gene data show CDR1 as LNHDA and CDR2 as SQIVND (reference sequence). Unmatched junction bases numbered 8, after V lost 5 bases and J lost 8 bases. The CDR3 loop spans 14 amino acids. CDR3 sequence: CASSREGSGYEQFF. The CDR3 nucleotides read TGTGCCAGTAGTCGGGAGGGCTCAGGGTATGAGCAGTTCTTC.

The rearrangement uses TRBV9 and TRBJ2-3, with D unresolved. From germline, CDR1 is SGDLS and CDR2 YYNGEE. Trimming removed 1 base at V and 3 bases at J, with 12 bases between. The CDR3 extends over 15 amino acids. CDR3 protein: CASSVIPLGTDTQYF. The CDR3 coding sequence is TGTGCCAGCAGCGTAATCCCCCTCGGGACAGATACGCAGTATTTT.

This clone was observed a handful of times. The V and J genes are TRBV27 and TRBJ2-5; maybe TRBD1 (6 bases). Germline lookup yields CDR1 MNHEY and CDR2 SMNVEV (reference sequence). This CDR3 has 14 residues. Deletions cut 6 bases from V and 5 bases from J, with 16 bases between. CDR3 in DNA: TGTGCCAGCAGGTTCTGGGGGCCAACGGAGACCCAGTACTTC. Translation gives CASRFWGPTETQYF.

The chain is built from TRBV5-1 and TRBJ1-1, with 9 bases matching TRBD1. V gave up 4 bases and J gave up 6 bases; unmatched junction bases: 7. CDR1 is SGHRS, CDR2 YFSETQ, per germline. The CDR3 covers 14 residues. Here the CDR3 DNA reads TGCGCCAGCAGCGGGGGGACAGGGTCTTCTGAAGCTTTCTTT. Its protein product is CASSGGTGSSEAFF.